The rows below give T cell receptor beta chains drawn from one sample of a study of blood T cell repertoires in COVID-19. Repertoires were generated with immunoSEQ multiplex PCR, while TCRdb's copy carries only in-frame clones and drops some. The data contain more than 200,000 clones, 80% to 90% of them singletons. Sequencing was done on a sample of PBMCs or T cells enriched from blood (not recorded which). Every receptor here comes from a woman aged 25-40 years who had recovered from COVID-19. The CDR3 runs from the conserved cysteine through the conserved F or W. D genes are given only for firm matches. Some rows have no size entry. The others give once, few or many, or a class for an expanded clone.

abundance	v_gene	j_gene	d_gene	CDR3nt	CDR3aa
NA	TRBV27	TRBJ1-5	TRBD1	TGTGCCAGTAGACAGGGCGTGCAGCCCCAGCATTTT	CASRQGVQPQHF
NA	TRBV27	TRBJ1-2	TRBD1	TGTGCCAGCAGTTCCGGGACAGGGCCCGGGAAGGGCTACACCTTC	CASSSGTGPGKGYTF
NA	TRBV4-3	TRBJ2-2	TRBD2	TGCGCCAGCAGCCAGGAGCCCAGCGGGAGTCTAACCGGGGAGCTGTTTTTT	CASSQEPSGSLTGELFF
NA	TRBV6-6	TRBJ1-5	NA	TGTGCCAGCGGGGAGAGGAGTAGCAATCAGCCCCAGCATTTT	CASGERSSNQPQHF
NA	TRBV5-1	TRBJ2-3	TRBD1	TGCGCCAGCAGGTCAACAGGGGGCACAGATACGCAGTATTTT	CASRSTGGTDTQYF
once	TRBV5-4	TRBJ2-2	TRBD2	TGTGCCAGCAGCTTGGAACTAGCGGCAGCGAACACCGGGGAGCTGTTTTTT	CASSLELAAANTGELFF
NA	TRBV28	TRBJ1-4	NA	TGTGCCAGCACCCAGAATGAAAAACTGTTTTTT	CASTQNEKLFF
NA	TRBV28	TRBJ1-4	TRBD1	TGTGCCAGCAGTCCCAGTGCCGGGACAGATAATGAAAAACTGTTTTTT	CASSPSAGTDNEKLFF
NA	TRBV5-1	TRBJ1-2	NA	TGCGCCAGCAGCTTGGTGCCGGAGGATGGCTACACCTTC	CASSLVPEDGYTF
NA	TRBV12-3/TRBV12-4	TRBJ2-7	TRBD1	TGTGCCAGCAGGGGCGACAGGGGGCGTGAGTACTTC	CASRGDRGREYF
NA	TRBV20-1	TRBJ2-1	NA	TGCAGTGCTAGTAGCTACTCCTACAATGAGCAGTTCTTC	CSASSYSYNEQFF
once	TRBV29-1	TRBJ2-3	NA	TGCAGCGTTGGCTGGCTAGCGCAGTACACAGATACGCAGTATTTT	CSVGWLAQYTDTQYF
once	TRBV7-9	TRBJ2-7	NA	TGTGCCAGCGTAGGGGGTTACGAGCAGTACTTC	CASVGGYEQYF
NA	TRBV2	TRBJ2-1	TRBD1	TGTGCCAGCACTTTGGACAGGGCAACCTACAATGAGCAGTTCTTC	CASTLDRATYNEQFF
NA	TRBV21-1	TRBJ1-2	NA	TGTGCCAGCAGCAAAGTCCAGGGCGGCGGCTACACCTTC	CASSKVQGGGYTF
many	TRBV12-3/TRBV12-4	TRBJ2-5	TRBD2	TGTGCCAGCAGTTTTGGCGGGAGAGAGACCCAGTACTTC	CASSFGGRETQYF
NA	TRBV27	TRBJ2-2	NA	TGTGCCAGCAGTCCACACCGGGACACGAACACCGGGGAGCTGTTTTTT	CASSPHRDTNTGELFF
NA	TRBV24-1	TRBJ2-7	TRBD1	TGTGCCACCAGTGATTCCCCGGGACAGGGCTCCTACGAGCAGTACTTC	CATSDSPGQGSYEQYF
NA	TRBV10-3	TRBJ1-2	TRBD1	TGTGCGTCCGGGACAGGAGGAAACTATGGCTACACCTTC	CASGTGGNYGYTF
once	TRBV7-7	TRBJ2-1	TRBD2	TGTGCTAGCAGCCTGACTAGCGGGAATATCTATGAGCAGTTCTTC	CASSLTSGNIYEQFF
NA	TRBV3-1/TRBV3-2	TRBJ1-5	NA	TGTGCCAGCAGCCACGACATTAATCAGCCCCAGCATTTT	CASSHDINQPQHF
NA	TRBV11-1	TRBJ1-1	TRBD1	TGTGCCAGCAGCTTTGGACAGGGGAACACTGAAGCTTTCTTT	CASSFGQGNTEAFF
NA	TRBV7-6	TRBJ2-2	NA	TGTGCCAGCAGCTTTCTATCCAACACCGGGGAGCTGTTTTTT	CASSFLSNTGELFF
NA	TRBV2	TRBJ1-3	NA	TGTGCCAGCATAAGACAGCAATCTGGAAACACCATATATTTT	CASIRQQSGNTIYF
NA	TRBV30	TRBJ2-2	NA	TGTGCCTGGAGTAACTGGGAGGTCGGGAACACCGGGGAGCTGTTTTTT	CAWSNWEVGNTGELFF
once	TRBV27	TRBJ1-6	TRBD1	TGTGCCAGCAGTTTATATAGGGGGCAGGATTCACCCCTCCACTTT	CASSLYRGQDSPLHF
NA	TRBV19	TRBJ2-2	TRBD2	TGTGCCAGTAGTCCGGGACTAGCGGGAGTAGGCGTCAGGCTGTTTTTT	CASSPGLAGVGVRLFF
NA	TRBV2	TRBJ1-2	TRBD1	TGTGCCTCAAGGGAACAGGGGGCCGGCTATGGCTACACCTTC	CASREQGAGYGYTF
NA	TRBV5-1	TRBJ2-1	TRBD1	TGCGCCAGCAGCTTGGGAGTCGGGACAGGGTCGGATGAGCAGTTCTTC	CASSLGVGTGSDEQFF
once	TRBV11-2	TRBJ2-6	NA	TGTGCCAGCAGCCCAGGTAACGCTGGGGCCAACGTCCTGACTTTC	CASSPGNAGANVLTF
NA	TRBV18	TRBJ1-1	NA	TGTGCCAGCTCTCCCGAGGGACACGGGAACACTGAAGCTTTCTTT	CASSPEGHGNTEAFF
NA	TRBV5-1	TRBJ1-1	TRBD1	TGCGCCAGCAGCTTGATGGGGACAGCGAACACTGAAGCTTTCTTT	CASSLMGTANTEAFF